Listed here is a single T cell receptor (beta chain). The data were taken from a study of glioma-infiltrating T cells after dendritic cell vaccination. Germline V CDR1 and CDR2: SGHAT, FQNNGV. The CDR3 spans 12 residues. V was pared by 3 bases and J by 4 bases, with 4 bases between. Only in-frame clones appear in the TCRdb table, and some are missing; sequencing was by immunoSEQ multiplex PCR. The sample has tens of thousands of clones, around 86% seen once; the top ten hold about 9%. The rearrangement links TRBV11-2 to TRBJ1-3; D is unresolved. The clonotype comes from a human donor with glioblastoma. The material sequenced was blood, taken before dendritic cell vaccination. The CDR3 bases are TGTGCCAGCAGCTTGTCAGGAAACACCATATATTTT. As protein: CASSLSGNTIYF.